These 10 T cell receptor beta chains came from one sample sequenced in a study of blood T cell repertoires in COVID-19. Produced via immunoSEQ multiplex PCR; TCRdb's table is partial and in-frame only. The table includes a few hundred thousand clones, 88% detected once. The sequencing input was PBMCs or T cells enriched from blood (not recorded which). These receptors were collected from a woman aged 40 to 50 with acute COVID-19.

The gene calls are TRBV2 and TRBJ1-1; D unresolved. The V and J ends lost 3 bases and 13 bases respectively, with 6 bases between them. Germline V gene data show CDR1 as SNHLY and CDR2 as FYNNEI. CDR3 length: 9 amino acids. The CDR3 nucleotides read TGTGCCAGCAGTGACCGGGATTTCTTT. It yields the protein CASSDRDFF. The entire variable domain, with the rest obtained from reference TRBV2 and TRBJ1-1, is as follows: EPEVTQTPSHQVTQMGQEVILRCVPISNHLYFYWYRQILGQKVEFLVSFYNNEISEKSEIFDDQFSVERPDGSNFTLKIRSTKLEDSAMYFCASSDRDFFGQGTRLTVV.

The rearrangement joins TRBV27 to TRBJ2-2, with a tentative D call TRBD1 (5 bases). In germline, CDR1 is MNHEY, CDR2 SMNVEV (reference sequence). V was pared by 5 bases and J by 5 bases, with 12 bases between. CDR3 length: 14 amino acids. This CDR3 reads CASSVSQGTGELFF. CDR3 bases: TGTGCCAGCAGTGTCTCGCAGGGAACCGGGGAGCTGTTTTTT.

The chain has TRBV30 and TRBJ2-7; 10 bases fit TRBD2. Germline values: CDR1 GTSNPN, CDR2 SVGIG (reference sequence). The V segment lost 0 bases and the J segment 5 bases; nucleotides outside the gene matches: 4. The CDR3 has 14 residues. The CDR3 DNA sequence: TGTGCCTGGAGTGTAGGGCTAGCGGGAGACGAGCAGTACTTC. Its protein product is CAWSVGLAGDEQYF.

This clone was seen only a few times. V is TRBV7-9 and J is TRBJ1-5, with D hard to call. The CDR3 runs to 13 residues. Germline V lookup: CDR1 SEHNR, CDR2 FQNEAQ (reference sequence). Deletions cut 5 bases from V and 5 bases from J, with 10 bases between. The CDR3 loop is CASSLGTDQPQHF. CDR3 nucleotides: TGTGCCAGCAGCCTCGGTACTGATCAGCCCCAGCATTTT. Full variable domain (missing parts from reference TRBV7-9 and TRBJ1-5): DTGVSQNPRHKITKRGQNVTFRCDPISEHNRLYWYRQTLGQGPEFLTYFQNEAQLEKSRLLSDRFSAERPKGSFSTLEIQRTEQGDSAMYLCASSLGTDQPQHFGDGTRLSIL.

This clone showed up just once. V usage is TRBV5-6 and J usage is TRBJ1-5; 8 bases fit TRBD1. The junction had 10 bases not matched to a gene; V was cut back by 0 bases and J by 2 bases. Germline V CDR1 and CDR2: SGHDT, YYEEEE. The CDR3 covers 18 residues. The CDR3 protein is CASSLGAGGEFRNQPQHF. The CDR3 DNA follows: TGTGCCAGCAGCTTGGGGGCAGGGGGCGAGTTTCGCAATCAGCCCCAGCATTTT. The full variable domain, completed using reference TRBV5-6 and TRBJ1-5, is DAGVTQSPTHLIKTRGQQVTLRCSPKSGHDTVSWYQQALGQGPQFIFQYYEEEERQRGNFPDRFSGHQFPNYSSELNVNALLLGDSALYLCASSLGAGGEFRNQPQHFGDGTRLSIL.

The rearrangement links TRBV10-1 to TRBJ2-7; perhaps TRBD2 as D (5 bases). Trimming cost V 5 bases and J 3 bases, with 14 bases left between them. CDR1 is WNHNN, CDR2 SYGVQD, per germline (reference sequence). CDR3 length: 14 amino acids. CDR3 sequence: CASSPEGALYEQYF. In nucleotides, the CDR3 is TGCGCCAGCAGTCCCGAGGGAGCACTCTACGAGCAGTACTTC.

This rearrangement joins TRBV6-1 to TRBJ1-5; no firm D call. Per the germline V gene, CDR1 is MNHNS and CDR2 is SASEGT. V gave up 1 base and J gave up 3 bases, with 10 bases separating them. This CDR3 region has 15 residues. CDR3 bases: TGTGCCAGCAGTGAAGTCCACAGCACCAATCAGCCCCAGCATTTT. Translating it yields CASSEVHSTNQPQHF.

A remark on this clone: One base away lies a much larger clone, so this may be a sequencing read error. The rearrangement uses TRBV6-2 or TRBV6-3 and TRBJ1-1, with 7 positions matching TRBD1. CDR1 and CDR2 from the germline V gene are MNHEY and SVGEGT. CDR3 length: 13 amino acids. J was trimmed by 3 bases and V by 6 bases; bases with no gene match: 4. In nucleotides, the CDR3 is TGTGCCAGCAGCTTAACAGGGGACACTGAAGCTTTCTTT. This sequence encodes CASSLTGDTEAFF.

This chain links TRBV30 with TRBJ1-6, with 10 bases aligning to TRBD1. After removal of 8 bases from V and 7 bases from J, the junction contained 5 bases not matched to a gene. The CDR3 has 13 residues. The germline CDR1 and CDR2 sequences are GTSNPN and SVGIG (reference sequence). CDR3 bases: TGTGCCGCCCAGGGACAGGGGAATTCACCCCTCCACTTT. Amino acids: CAAQGQGNSPLHF. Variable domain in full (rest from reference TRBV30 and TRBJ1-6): SQTIHQWPATLVQPVGSPLSLECTVEGTSNPNLYWYRQAAGRGLQLLFYSVGIGQISSEVPQNLSASRPQDRQFILSSKKLLLSDSGFYLCAAQGQGNSPLHFGNGTRLTVT.

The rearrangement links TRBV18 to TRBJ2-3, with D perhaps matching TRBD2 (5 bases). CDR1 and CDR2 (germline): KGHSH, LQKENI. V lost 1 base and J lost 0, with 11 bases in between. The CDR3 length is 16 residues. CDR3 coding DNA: TGTGCCAGCTCACCACAAGGAGGATCTAGCACAGATACGCAGTATTTT. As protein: CASSPQGGSSTDTQYF. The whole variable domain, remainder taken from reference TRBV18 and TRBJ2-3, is NAGVMQNPRHLVRRRGQEARLRCSPMKGHSHVYWYRQLPEEGLKFMVYLQKENIIDESGMPKERFSAEFPKEGPSILRIQQVVRGDSAAYFCASSPQGGSSTDTQYFGPGTRLTVL.